This T cell receptor (beta chain) was captured in a study of shared clonotypes between healthy human individuals (TCRdb year 2020). In terms of the full investigation: The cohort comprised two women and a few men aged 18 to 49 years. Per donor, leukapheresis produced somewhere between about 0.9 and 9.5 billion PBMCs. The study deeply sequenced blood TCR repertoires of about 5 healthy adults to estimate repertoire size and the extent of clonotype sharing between individuals. To increase sequencing depth and limit assay-specific biases, TCR repertoire library preparation and sequencing were carried out by different laboratories using diverse techniques. For each donor, CD4 naive and CD4 memory were each given three plates, CD8 naive was given two plates, and CD8 memory was given one plate.

The donors were healthy, HIV-negative adults who had no recently reported acute infections or vaccinations. Every donor was a Caucasian adult residing in Nashville, Tennessee, USA. Magnetic negative selection was used to enrich CD4+ T cells, after which naive cells were positively selected on CD45RA and the negative fraction became the memory subset. Blood was obtained by leukapheresis, after which PBMCs were separated by Ficoll-Histopaque density gradient centrifugation and cryopreserved in liquid nitrogen vapor phase. Analytical flow cytometry was used to check the purity and quantity of each magnetically sorted T cell population. Genomic DNA was isolated from every sorted fraction and measured by UV absorbance on a Nanodrop 2000c. From the germline V gene, CDR1 is SGHTA and CDR2 is FQGNSA. There are 15 amino acids in the CDR3, from cysteine to phenylalanine inclusive. Here the CDR3 DNA is all that survives: 45 bases in frame from base 1. V has 2 bases trimmed and J has 4 bases trimmed; junction bases matching no gene number 2.

On this clone itself: Its target antigen remains unknown. No base qualities exist here, and no much larger clone lies one base off it.

Using the deep immunoSEQ assay, multiplex PCR amplified TCR CDR3 regions from genomic DNA. For each cell subset, the extracted genomic DNA was distributed evenly across all wells of several immunoSEQ 96-well plates, and each plate served as one replicate. Each replicate PCR for sorted subsets received roughly 0.2 ug genomic DNA, equal to roughly 33,000 T cell genomes. The purified libraries were quantified using a Qubit 3.0 fluorometer, sized with a Bioanalyzer 2100, and then quantified again using the KAPA Library Quantification kit. Every immunoSEQ 96-well plate was sequenced on a dedicated single-read 150-cycle Illumina NextSeq 550 flow cell. The study's own analysis went as follows. Because only junctional sequences without quality scores were contained in the immunoSEQ output, filtering matching that applied to full-length reads could not be performed. To assign V/J genes and CDR3, sequences were annotated against IMGT germline references using PyIR, a Python wrapper for IgBLAST v1.9. Reads were removed for weak V/J assignments (E-value above 1e-6), missing CDR3, stop codons, out-of-frame junctions, or ambiguous translated residues. A V3J clonotype was defined by an identical inferred V gene, J gene, and CDR3 amino acid sequence. The percentage overlap between two repertoires was calculated by dividing the number of shared unique clonotypes by the size of the smaller repertoire. Repertoire richness was assessed with RTK rarefaction, the Chao1 estimator, and Recon v2.1 estimates of unobserved clonotypes. OLGA was used to compute generation probabilities for all TCRbeta clonotypes that the gDNA method yielded from four donors. Held by TCRdb, this immuneACCESS table contains in-frame sequences only and omits some clones. Under half of the omission traces to an unresolved V gene where checked; the cause of the rest is unknown. V and J calls and clone size come straight from that table; D and trimming were deduced from the DNA. The sample table holds a few hundred thousand clones, of which about 69% were seen once. Over 8.5% of the sample lies in the top ten.

Points the paper makes about the study in general: Pairwise subsampling led to the expectation that sequencing depth would affect the degree of clonotype sharing among donors. Naive subsets generally had larger estimated clonotype richness than memory subsets did. Rarefaction of sorted-subset datasets indicated incomplete sequencing despite the large sequencing depth. Because the study included a small number of donors, the genetic and exposure-history diversity represented was limited. Compared with non-shared clonotypes, the clonotypes found in all four sorted-subset donors had higher generation probabilities. Sampling was restricted to blood, and TCR repertoires in tissue are likely to differ from TCR repertoires in blood. When several donors were compared, the shared fraction of clonotypes was roughly 4.8% for naive CD4, roughly 3.4% for naive CD8, 2.3% for memory CD4, and 0.4% for memory CD8.

The source of this sequence is a man aged 25 to 45 in good health. The rearrangement combines TRBV7-2 with TRBJ2-4; 10 junctional bases match TRBD1. The sequencing input was memory CD4+ T cells sorted from blood. This specimen's cell subset or site label, per the study, means: CD45RA-negative fraction. The CDR3 has the sequence CASSLRDRGKNIQYF. The DNA reads as follows: TGTGCCAGCAGCTTACGGGACAGGGGAAAAAACATTCAGTACTTC.